Here is one T cell receptor beta chain with its context. This CDR3 is built from 17 residues. V shed 6 bases and J 7 bases; nucleotides not matched to a gene: 17. The germline V gene encodes CDR1 MDHEN and CDR2 SYDVKM. The source of the sample is a study of T cells in Graves' hyperthyroidism and ophthalmopathy. From RNA transcripts, TCR beta CDR3 regions were amplified. During a first-round RT-PCR of the TCR CDR3, the HTBI primer set was used. TCRdb re-derived calls from the multiplex PCR reads in MiXCR, one entry per CDR3 protein. The sample shows around 250,000 distinct CDR3 sequences, approximately 25% of them seen only once.

What was sequenced was blood. The clonotype originates from a woman between 35 and 50 years old with Graves' ophthalmopathy. V usage is TRBV28 and J usage is TRBJ1-2; 10 nucleotides match TRBD1. CDR3 bases: TGTGCCAGCAGCCGAGACGACCTGACAGGGGGCGAGAGTGGCTACACCTTC. Translated: CASSRDDLTGGESGYTF.